This T cell receptor (beta chain) was captured by sequencing in a study of blood T cell repertoires in COVID-19. The method was immunoSEQ multiplex PCR; TCRdb's version includes in-frame clones alone and lacks a portion of them. The top ten clones hold 9.5% to 10% of a sample with 330,000 or so clones, 87% of them seen once. In its sample, this clone was seen a few times. CDR1 is MNHEY, CDR2 SVGEGT, per germline. CDR3 length: 11 residues. Trimming removed 6 bases from V and 6 bases from J, with 6 bases in between. The source is a man aged 25-45 years with COVID-19, enrolled during active disease. Material: peripheral blood. The chain recombines TRBV6-2 or TRBV6-3 with TRBJ2-1; D gene unclear. Here the CDR3 DNA reads TGTGCCAGCAGCAACTTCAATGAGCAGTTCTTC. It translates to CASSNFNEQFF.